These 3 T cell receptor beta chains share one sample of origin, sequenced in a study of low-dose radiotherapy and immunotherapy resistance in tumors. TRAV- and TRBV-specific primers, spanning alpha and beta chains, primed first-strand cDNA. It was with a constant-region primer and a V-primer adapter that TCRs were amplified over 20 PCR cycles. A single record per CDR3 protein comes from TCRdb applying MiXCR to the reads. The profile shows 100,000 or so distinct CDR3 sequences, 20% to 25% of them singletons. This sample's time point: after trial treatment. Documented treatment: LDRT plus nivolumab, ipilimumab, low-dose cyclophosphamide and aspirin (RACIN trial). Sample: PBMCs, taken after low-dose radiotherapy plus immunotherapy. The receptors here all came from a male donor with prostate cancer.

This clonotype was recorded many times. The chain carries TRBV2 and TRBJ2-3; D gene uncertain. Germline CDR1 reads SNHLY; CDR2 reads FYNNEI. Between the trimmed V and J ends, which lost 5 bases and 1 base, there was a span of 4 bases. This CDR3 is built from 12 residues. The CDR3 region is CASSLRTDTQYF. The CDR3, as DNA: TGTGCCAGCAGTCTCCGCACAGATACGCAGTATTTT. Supplemented by reference TRBV2 and TRBJ2-3, the full variable domain reads EPEVTQTPSHQVTQMGQEVILRCVPISNHLYFYWYRQILGQKVEFLVSFYNNEISEKSEIFDDQFSVERPDGSNFTLKIRSTKLEDSAMYFCASSLRTDTQYFGPGTRLTVL.

This clonotype turned up a few times. The chain combines TRBV20-1 with TRBJ2-7; 7 bases are a match to TRBD1. The junction had 6 bases not matched to a gene; V was cut back by 5 bases and J by 2 bases. CDR3 length equals 13 residues. Germline CDR1 and CDR2: DFQATT and SNEGSKA (reference sequence). DNA of the CDR3: TGCAGTGCTTACTCCGGGACAGCCTACGAGCAGTACTTC. Residues: CSAYSGTAYEQYF.

This clonotype has at least ten counts. This chain joins TRBV5-1 and TRBJ2-7; 8 bases fit TRBD1. Germline-derived CDR1 and CDR2 are SGHRS and YFSETQ. J gave up 5 bases and V 4 bases, and 8 bases lay outside the gene matches. The CDR3 runs to 14 residues. CDR3 coding DNA: TGCGCCAGCAGCCCGGACAGGGTTGAGGACGAGCAGTACTTC. Protein sequence: CASSPDRVEDEQYF. Together with reference TRBV5-1 and TRBJ2-7, the CDR3 gives the full variable domain: KAGVTQTPRYLIKTRGQQVTLSCSPISGHRSVSWYQQTPGQGLQFLFEYFSETQRNKGNFPGRFSGRQFSNSRSEMNVSTLELGDSALYLCASSPDRVEDEQYFGPGTRLTVT.